One and the same sample provided the 27 T cell receptor beta chains below, sequenced in a study of PD-L1 blockade in urothelial cancer. Sequenced by immunoSEQ multiplex PCR; TCRdb stores in-frame clones only, minus some. This sample has roughly 87,000 clones, with 75% to 90% found just once. Source: PBMCs, taken around atezolizumab (anti-PD-L1) treatment. Receptors originate from a woman in her seventies with urothelial cancer.

The rearrangement links TRBV29-1 to TRBJ2-2; 7 bases are a match to TRBD1. The junction had 13 bases not matched to a gene; V was cut back by 6 bases and J by 0 bases. The germline gives CDR1 SQVTM, CDR2 ANQGSEA. The CDR3 covers 17 residues. CDR3 nucleotide sequence: TGCAGCGTCCGATTGGCTAGGGGACAGTCGAACACCGGGGAGCTGTTTTTT. Translation: CSVRLARGQSNTGELFF.

There are a few counts of this clone. CDR3 loop: CASWAGTASNQPQHF. DNA of the CDR3: TGTGCCAGCTGGGCCGGGACAGCCAGCAATCAGCCCCAGCATTTT. This chain uses TRBV2 with TRBJ1-5; 7 bases align to TRBD1. V lost 8 bases to trimming and J lost 1 base; unmatched junction nucleotides: 8. This CDR3 spans 15 amino acids. CDR1 and CDR2 (germline): SNHLY, FYNNEI.

The J gene is TRBJ1-2, the V gene TRBV5-1; 9 positions match TRBD1. The CDR3 sequence is 15 residues long. CDR1 and CDR2 from the germline V gene are SGHRS and YFSETQ. Trimming took 4 bases from V and 11 from J; bases not matched to a gene: 15. The CDR3 DNA follows: TGCGCCAGCAGCAAAGATACGGGACAGGGAAGGGAGTACACCTTC. This gives the protein CASSKDTGQGREYTF.

Here the CDR3 reads CASSSTGDRNEKLFF. The CDR3 DNA reads as TGCGCCAGCAGCAGTACAGGGGACAGGAATGAAAAACTGTTTTTT. J is TRBJ1-4 and V is TRBV5-1; 8 bases are shared with TRBD1. The germline V gene has CDR1 SGHRS and CDR2 YFSETQ. Unmatched junction bases numbered 7, after V lost 4 bases and J lost 5 bases. This CDR3 has 15 residues.

This chain uses TRBV6-4 with TRBJ1-2; 9 bases line up with TRBD1. The CDR3 has 15 amino acids. Germline V gene sequence: CDR1 MRHNA, CDR2 SNTAGT. V lost 6 bases to trimming and J lost 2 bases; unmatched junction nucleotides: 7. The CDR3 spells CASRRTGEGNYGYTF. CDR3 DNA sequence: TGTGCCAGCAGAAGGACAGGGGAGGGGAACTATGGCTACACCTTC.

This chain uses TRBV5-1 with TRBJ2-7; the match to TRBD1 covers 9 bases. The CDR3 is 15 amino acids. V lost 0 bases to trimming and J lost 5 bases; unmatched junction nucleotides: 6. Germline-derived CDR1 and CDR2 are SGHRS and YFSETQ. CDR3 loop: CASSLVGTGFDEQYF. CDR3 DNA: TGCGCCAGCAGCTTGGTCGGGACAGGGTTCGACGAGCAGTACTTC. The entire variable domain, with the rest obtained from reference TRBV5-1 and TRBJ2-7, is as follows: KAGVTQTPRYLIKTRGQQVTLSCSPISGHRSVSWYQQTPGQGLQFLFEYFSETQRNKGNFPGRFSGRQFSNSRSEMNVSTLELGDSALYLCASSLVGTGFDEQYFGPGTRLTVT.

This clone showed up just a few times. The chain is built from TRBV28 and TRBJ2-7, with 8 bases fitting TRBD1. The CDR3 is 13 amino acids. In germline, CDR1 is MDHEN, CDR2 SYDVKM. V shed 4 bases and J 8 bases; nucleotides not matched to a gene: 7. In nucleotides, the CDR3 is TGTGCCAGCAGTTCCCTGGACAGGGAAAAGCAGTACTTC. Encoded protein: CASSSLDREKQYF.

The genes are TRBV29-1 and TRBJ1-2; TRBD1 might be the D (6 bases). Germline CDR1 and CDR2: SQVTM and ANQGSEA. The V end was cut by 7 bases, the J end by 4 bases, with 19 bases between. The CDR3 is made up of 14 amino acids. The CDR3 sequence: CSAVMTGAFYGYTF. CDR3 sequence (DNA): TGCAGCGCAGTTATGACAGGTGCCTTCTATGGCTACACCTTC.

The chain recombines TRBV18 with TRBJ1-4; tentative D call: TRBD1 (5 bases). V lost 2 bases and J lost 6, with 16 bases in between. CDR3 size: 16 residues. From germline, CDR1 is KGHSH and CDR2 LQKENI. The CDR3 sequence: CASSPRGPTVDEKLFF. The DNA of the CDR3 is TGTGCCAGCTCACCAAGGGGTCCGACAGTCGATGAAAAACTGTTTTTT.

The gene calls are TRBV7-9 and TRBJ1-5, with TRBD1 as a possible D gene (5 bases). This CDR3 has 12 amino acids. The germline gives CDR1 SEHNR, CDR2 FQNEAQ (reference sequence). Trimming left V 4 bases short and J 4 bases short, with 5 bases between. In DNA form, the CDR3 reads TGTGCCAGCAGCTCAGGGAATCAGCCCCAGCATTTT. This sequence encodes CASSSGNQPQHF.

The rearrangement joins TRBV6-5 to TRBJ2-1, with a possible D match to TRBD1 (5 bases). This CDR3 is built from 15 residues. The germline V and J ends were trimmed by 0 bases and 13 bases, with 19 bases remaining between them. The V gene's germline CDR1 is MNHEY and CDR2 SVGAGI. The CDR3 is CASSYSMGLKGGQFF. CDR3 bases: TGTGCCAGCAGTTACTCGATGGGGCTTAAGGGTGGACAGTTCTTC.

This clone was observed a few times. The J gene is TRBJ2-7, the V gene TRBV2; the match to TRBD1 covers 9 bases. Germline CDR1 SNHLY, CDR2 FYNNEI. The CDR3 covers 11 residues. The ends lost 5 bases at V and 11 bases at J; junction bases unmatched: 4. The CDR3 nucleotides are TGTGCCAGCAGTCTAGACAGGGGGGAGTACTTC. Its protein product is CASSLDRGEYF.

This chain links TRBV7-3 with TRBJ2-5, with 8 positions matching TRBD1. The CDR3 has 17 residues. V gave up 3 bases and J gave up 4 bases; unmatched junction bases: 13. Germline V lookup: CDR1 SGHTA, CDR2 FQGTGA. Here the CDR3 DNA reads TGTGCCAGCAGCTTGACAGGGGTAATAGCGTTACCAGAGACCCAGTACTTC. Its translation is CASSLTGVIALPETQYF.

The chain combines TRBV30 with TRBJ2-7; D call uncertain. Between the trimmed V and J ends, which lost 2 bases and 2 bases, there was a span of 4 bases. CDR1 GTSNPN and CDR2 SVGIG come from the germline V gene (reference sequence). There are 11 residues in the CDR3. The CDR3 loop is CAWSRAYEQYF. The CDR3 bases are TGTGCCTGGAGTCGGGCCTACGAGCAGTACTTC.

This chain connects TRBV9 to TRBJ2-5; TRBD2 matches 16 bases. The CDR3 covers 15 residues. Trimming at V came to 4 bases and at J to 7 bases, leaving 4 bases not matched to a gene. Germline CDR1 SGDLS, CDR2 YYNGEE. CDR3 residues: CASSTGLAGGPTQYF. CDR3 in DNA: TGTGCCAGCAGCACGGGACTAGCGGGAGGGCCGACCCAGTACTTC. Looking up the rest from reference TRBV9 and TRBJ2-5 gives the full variable domain: DSGVTQTPKHLITATGQRVTLRCSPRSGDLSVYWYQQSLDQGLQFLIQYYNGEERAKGNILERFSAQQFPDLHSELNLSSLELGDSALYFCASSTGLAGGPTQYFGPGTRLLVL.

This clone is a singleton in its sample. The chain employs TRBV7-2 and TRBJ2-3; 7 nucleotides match TRBD1. The CDR3 is made up of 16 amino acids. V lost 5 bases, J lost 4 bases, and 12 bases stayed unmatched. Germline CDR1 SGHTA, CDR2 FQGNSA. The CDR3 loop reads CASSPPGQIIADTQYF. The CDR3, as DNA: TGTGCCAGCAGCCCACCGGGACAGATCATTGCAGATACGCAGTATTTT.

CDR3 sequence reads: CASSLGTFMNTEAFF. For the CDR3, the DNA is TGTGCCAGCAGCTTGGGCACTTTTATGAACACTGAAGCTTTCTTT. The chain employs TRBV5-6 and TRBJ1-1; D is unclear. CDR1 and CDR2 (germline): SGHDT, YYEEEE. The CDR3 is made up of 15 amino acids. Trimming cost V 0 bases and J 0 bases, with 9 bases left between them.

The chain recombines TRBV7-2 with TRBJ1-1; no firm D call. This CDR3 has 14 amino acids. The germline V gene encodes CDR1 SGHTA and CDR2 FQGNSA. V lost 5 bases and J 5 bases, leaving 15 bases between the germline ends. CDR3 protein: CASSAGGSATEAFF. CDR3 DNA sequence: TGTGCCAGCAGCGCGGGAGGGAGTGCGACTGAAGCTTTCTTT.

Here the CDR3 reads CASSLADYEQYF. CDR3 DNA: TGCGCCAGCAGCTTGGCAGACTACGAGCAGTACTTC. This chain joins TRBV5-1 and TRBJ2-7; no firm D call. The CDR3 consists of 12 residues. CDR1 is SGHRS, CDR2 YFSETQ, per germline. V dropped 0 bases and J dropped 3 bases, with 4 bases sitting between them.

V and J are TRBV25-1 and TRBJ2-7; 8 bases agree with TRBD2. CDR3 length equals 14 residues. Germline V CDR1 and CDR2: MGHDK, SYGVNS. J was trimmed by 2 bases and V by 5 bases; bases with no gene match: 5. The CDR3 sequence: CASSLPGLAYEQYF. Written as DNA, the CDR3 is TGTGCCAGCAGTCTCCCGGGACTAGCCTACGAGCAGTACTTC.

The chain carries TRBV6-5 and TRBJ2-5; 8 bases are a match to TRBD2. The CDR3 consists of 14 residues. Germline V gene lookup returns CDR1 MNHEY and CDR2 SVGAGI. V lost 2 bases and J lost 7; bases outside the gene matches: 6. The CDR3 DNA reads TGTGCCAGCAGTTACCTGCGGGGGGTTGGGACCCAGTACTTC. Amino acid sequence: CASSYLRGVGTQYF.

The chain links TRBV11-2 to TRBJ2-5, with no clear D. Germline V gene sequence: CDR1 SGHAT, CDR2 FQNNGV. This CDR3 is 13 amino acids long. Trimming removed 3 bases at V and 9 bases at J, with 14 bases between. CDR3 in amino acids: CASSFFRFSAQYF. DNA for the CDR3: TGTGCCAGCAGCTTTTTTCGTTTTTCCGCCCAGTACTTC.

This chain links TRBV19 with TRBJ2-1, with 7 bases matching TRBD1. With 1 base clipped from V and 4 bases from J, the junction kept 7 bases outside the gene matches. The length of the CDR3 is 16 residues. Germline values: CDR1 LNHDA, CDR2 SQIVND (reference sequence). In DNA, the CDR3 is TGTGCCAGTAGTATAGGAGAACAGGGGTCTTACAATGAGCAGTTCTTC. This codes for CASSIGEQGSYNEQFF.

The rearrangement uses TRBV2 and TRBJ2-7, with 7 bases matching TRBD2. The V gene end was trimmed by 7 bases and the J gene end by 6 bases; junction bases not matched to a gene: 6. CDR3 length: 12 amino acids. CDR1 is SNHLY and CDR2 is FYNNEI in the germline V gene. The CDR3: CASNRLAGEQYF. In DNA, the CDR3 is TGTGCCAGCAATCGACTAGCCGGCGAGCAGTACTTC.

The V call is TRBV5-1, the J call TRBJ1-5; D is ambiguous. Looked up from germline, CDR1 is SGHRS and CDR2 is YFSETQ. This CDR3 spans 15 amino acids. V shed 4 bases and J shed 7 bases, with 18 bases lying between them. The CDR3 protein is CASSPVGGFLQPQHF. The CDR3 DNA follows: TGCGCCAGCAGCCCCGTAGGAGGGTTTCTACAGCCCCAGCATTTT.

The chain uses TRBV5-6 and TRBJ2-1, with 9 bases matching TRBD2. The V segment lost 4 bases and the J segment 8 bases; nucleotides outside the gene matches: 13. The CDR3 length is 16 residues. CDR1 and CDR2 (germline): SGHDT, YYEEEE. This CDR3 reads CASSLVGGRGSDEQFF. The CDR3 DNA sequence: TGTGCCAGCAGCCTGGTGGGCGGGAGGGGTAGCGATGAGCAGTTCTTC.

The J gene is TRBJ2-1, the V gene TRBV7-3; possibly TRBD2 for D (6 bases). The germline V and J ends were trimmed by 2 bases and 2 bases, with 19 bases remaining between them. The germline V gene has CDR1 SGHTA and CDR2 FQGTGA. This CDR3 comprises 18 residues. The CDR3 region is CASSLGPFGGNAYNEQFF. The CDR3 nucleotides are TGTGCCAGCAGCTTAGGCCCCTTTGGCGGGAACGCCTACAATGAGCAGTTCTTC.